Below, one TCR beta chain is given with its context. It has no known antigen specificity. Base-call qualities are not available, and no considerably larger clone is one nucleotide away. Enrolling through a virtual design, the prospective study's participants ranged in age from about 18 to 89 years and lived across 24 United States geographic areas. To assign participants to cohorts, the prospective study relied on clinical history that participants themselves reported in a screening survey and a study questionnaire. Recovered participants in ImmuneRACE Cohort 3 were defined by two consecutive negative NP/OP PCR tests, clearance by a healthcare professional, or resolution of symptoms. Mobile phlebotomists in the prospective study collected whole blood, serum and a nasopharyngeal or oropharyngeal swab from every participant. Over a roughly 2-month period, participants in the prospective study had the option of providing additional blood draws and questionnaires. Before DNA extraction, prospective study blood samples were shipped either frozen or at room temperature.

These data are taken from a study of blood T cell repertoires in COVID-19 (TCRdb year 2020). Context from the whole study: Collaborator samples came from the United States, Italy and Spain and covered acute and convalescent phases of COVID-19. The material from the prospective study consisted of cDNA or gDNA derived from T cells, B-cell-depleted T cells, or PBMCs. The dataset comprised deeply sampled blood TCRbeta repertoires from subjects exposed to, actively infected with, or recovered from COVID-19. The repertoires were made available in a free public database intended to serve as a resource for research on the immune response to SARS-CoV-2. The samples were drawn from two sources: the first 160 participants of the ongoing ImmuneRACE study, and 1,000 to 1,500 subjects contributed by 6 global collaborators. Sample metadata almost always included a de-identified subject ID, COVID-19 status, age in years and sex. Where HLA class I and class II types were available, the types were taken from metadata supplied by the sample provider, not from assay-based typing.

The full study reports these points: Clinical and demographic metadata were provided uncurated, with the amount varying by source and participant.

The immunoSEQ Assay, a bias-controlled multiplex PCR, was used to amplify TCRbeta CDR3 regions from genomic DNA. On the authors' methods: Within the assay, amplification of reference gene primers was used to estimate how many nucleated cells each sample contained. Sequence reads were collapsed and filtered to measure the absolute abundance of every unique TCRbeta CDR3 rearrangement. For each sample, productive Simpson clonality was calculated as the square root of Simpson's diversity index across productive rearrangements. TCRdb took over this immuneACCESS table, retaining in-frame rearrangements with V and J assigned. Such tables are incomplete; in checked studies, under half of the missing clones stem from an unresolved V gene, and the remainder is unexplained. The DNA gave D and trimming, while V, J and clone size come from that table. This sample comprises over 300,000 clones, 65% to 90% of them detected only once. Over 9.5% of the sample is held by the ten biggest clonotypes.

Sequencing was carried out using PBMCs or T cells enriched from blood (not recorded which). The source of this sequence is a woman aged 18-35 years who had recovered from COVID-19.

The sequenced DNA is TGTGCCAGTAGTATAAGCCCGGACACTGAAGCTTTCTTT. This gives the protein CASSISPDTEAFF. The sequence is built from TRBV19 and TRBJ1-1; the D gene remains uncertain. V is reduced by 2 bases and J by 3 bases, leaving a spacing of 7 bases between them. Based on the germline V gene (reference sequence), the CDR1 and CDR2 sequences are LNHDA and SQIVND. The CDR3, from cysteine to phenylalanine, totals 13 residues. The kept DNA is CDR3 alone, 39 bases in frame from the first base.